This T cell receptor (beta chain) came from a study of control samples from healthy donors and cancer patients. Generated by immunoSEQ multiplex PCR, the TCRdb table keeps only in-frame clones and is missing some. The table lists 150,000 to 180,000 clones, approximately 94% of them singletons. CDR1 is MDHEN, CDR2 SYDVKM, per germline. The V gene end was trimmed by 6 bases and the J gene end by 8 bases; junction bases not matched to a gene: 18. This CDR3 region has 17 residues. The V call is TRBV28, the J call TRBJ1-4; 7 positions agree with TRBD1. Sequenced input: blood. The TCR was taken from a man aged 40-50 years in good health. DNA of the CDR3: TGTGCCAGCAGAGTCGGGACAGCCATCCCCCCGGGCGAAAAACTGTTTTTT. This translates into CASRVGTAIPPGEKLFF.